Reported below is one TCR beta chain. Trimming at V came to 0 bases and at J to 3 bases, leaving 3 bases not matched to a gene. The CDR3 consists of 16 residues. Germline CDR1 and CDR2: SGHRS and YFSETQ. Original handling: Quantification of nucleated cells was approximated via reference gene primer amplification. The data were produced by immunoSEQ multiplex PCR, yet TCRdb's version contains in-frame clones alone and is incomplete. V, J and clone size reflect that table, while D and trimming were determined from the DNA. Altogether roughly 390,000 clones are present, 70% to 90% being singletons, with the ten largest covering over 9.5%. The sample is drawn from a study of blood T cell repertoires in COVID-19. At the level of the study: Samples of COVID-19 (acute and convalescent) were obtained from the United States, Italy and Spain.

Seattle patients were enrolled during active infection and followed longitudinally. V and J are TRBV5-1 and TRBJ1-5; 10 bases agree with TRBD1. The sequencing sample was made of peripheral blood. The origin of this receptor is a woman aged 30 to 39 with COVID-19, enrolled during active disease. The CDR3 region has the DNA TGCGCCAGCAGCTTGGGGGACAGGGGAAACAATCAGCCCCAGCATTTT. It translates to CASSLGDRGNNQPQHF. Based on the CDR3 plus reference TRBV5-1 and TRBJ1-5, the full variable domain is KAGVTQTPRYLIKTRGQQVTLSCSPISGHRSVSWYQQTPGQGLQFLFEYFSETQRNKGNFPGRFSGRQFSNSRSEMNVSTLELGDSALYLCASSLGDRGNNQPQHFGDGTRLSIL.